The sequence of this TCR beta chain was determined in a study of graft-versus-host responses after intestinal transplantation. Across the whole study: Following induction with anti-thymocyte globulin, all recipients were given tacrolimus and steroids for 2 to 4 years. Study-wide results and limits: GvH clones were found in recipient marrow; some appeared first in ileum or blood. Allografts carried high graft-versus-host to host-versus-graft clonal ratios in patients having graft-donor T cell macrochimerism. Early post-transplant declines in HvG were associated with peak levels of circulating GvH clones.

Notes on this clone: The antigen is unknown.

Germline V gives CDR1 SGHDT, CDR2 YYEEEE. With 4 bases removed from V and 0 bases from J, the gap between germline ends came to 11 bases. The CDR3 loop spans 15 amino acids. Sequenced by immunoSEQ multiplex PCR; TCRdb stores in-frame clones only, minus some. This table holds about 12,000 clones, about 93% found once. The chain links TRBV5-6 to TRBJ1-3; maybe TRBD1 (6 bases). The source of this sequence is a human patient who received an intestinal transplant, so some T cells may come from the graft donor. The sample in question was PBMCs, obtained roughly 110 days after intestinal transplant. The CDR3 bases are TGTGCCAGCAGCGCAGGGGTATTCTCTGGAAACACCATATATTTT. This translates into CASSAGVFSGNTIYF.